This paragraph reports one TCR beta chain. Its antigen is not known. These data are taken from a study of lymphopenia after photon versus proton radiotherapy. The study's findings and limits: In patients who died, overall survival fell as post-nadir TCR diversity dropped more. After lymphocyte nadir, photon-treated repertoires showed oligoclonal expansion, especially CD8+ Temra.

Repertoires were generated with immunoSEQ multiplex PCR, while TCRdb's copy carries only in-frame clones and drops some. The repertoire holds over 15,000 clones, with roughly nine tenths as singletons. This CDR3 region has 15 residues. The V gene lost 1 base and the J gene lost 2 bases, with 9 bases spanning the gap. CDR1 is MGHRA, CDR2 YSYEKL, per germline. The gene calls are TRBV4-1 and TRBJ2-1; the D call may be TRBD1 or TRBD2 (5 bases each). Specimen: peripheral blood, collected from a patient treated with proton-based radiotherapy. The TCR sequence derives from a man between 65 and 79 years old with pancreatic cancer. CDR3 DNA: TGCGCCAGCAGCCAAGGGTGGGACCCCTACAATGAGCAGTTCTTC. Translation gives CASSQGWDPYNEQFF.